The present T cell receptor beta chain was sequenced within a study of shared clonotypes between healthy human individuals. Overall study context: Used for every donor were three CD4 naive, three CD4 memory, two CD8 naive and one CD8 memory plate.

In germline, CDR1 is SEHNR, CDR2 FQNEAQ (reference sequence). The CDR3 extends over 18 amino acids. J gave up 0 bases and V 5 bases, and 9 bases lay outside the gene matches. Adult donors, all healthy and HIV-negative, had no recent acute infections or vaccinations. Adult Caucasians living in Nashville, Tennessee made up all of the donors. It was into CD45RA+ naive and CD45RA-negative memory subsets that the CD4+ cells were split. Sequencing used immunoSEQ multiplex PCR; TCRdb keeps in-frame clones, though not all of them. The sample has fewer than 2.5 million clones, roughly 93% seen once. The V and J genes are TRBV7-9 and TRBJ2-6; 8 bases line up with TRBD1. The TCR originated in a man between 18 and 35 years old in good health. Some clones in this sample may be carry-over from other donors' samples. Sequenced input: naive CD4+ T cells from PBMCs. Subset specified: CD45RA+ positively selected. The CDR3 region is CASSPVGTGYSGANVLTF. The CDR3 DNA reads TGTGCCAGCAGCCCGGTCGGGACAGGATACTCTGGGGCCAACGTCCTGACTTTC.